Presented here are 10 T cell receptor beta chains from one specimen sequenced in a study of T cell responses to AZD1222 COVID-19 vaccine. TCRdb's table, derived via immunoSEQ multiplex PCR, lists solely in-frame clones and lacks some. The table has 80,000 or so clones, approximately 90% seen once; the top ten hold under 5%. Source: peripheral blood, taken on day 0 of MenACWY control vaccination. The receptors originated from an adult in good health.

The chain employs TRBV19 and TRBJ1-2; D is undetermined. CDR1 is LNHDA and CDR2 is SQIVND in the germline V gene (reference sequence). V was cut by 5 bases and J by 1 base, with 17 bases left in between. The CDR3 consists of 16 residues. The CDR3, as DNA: TGTGCCAGTAGTCGGATGGCAAGGCAAAATAACTATGGCTACACCTTC. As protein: CASSRMARQNNYGYTF.

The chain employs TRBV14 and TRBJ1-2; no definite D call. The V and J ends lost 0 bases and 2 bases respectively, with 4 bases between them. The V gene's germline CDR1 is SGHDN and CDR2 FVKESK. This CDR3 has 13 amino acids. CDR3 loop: CASSQDGNYGYTF. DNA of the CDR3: TGTGCCAGCAGCCAAGATGGGAACTATGGCTACACCTTC.

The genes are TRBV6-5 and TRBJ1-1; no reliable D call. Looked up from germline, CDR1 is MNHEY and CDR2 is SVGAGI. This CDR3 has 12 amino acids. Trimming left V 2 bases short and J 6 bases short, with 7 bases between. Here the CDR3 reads CASSYANAEAFF. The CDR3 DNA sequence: TGTGCCAGCAGTTACGCTAACGCTGAAGCTTTCTTT.

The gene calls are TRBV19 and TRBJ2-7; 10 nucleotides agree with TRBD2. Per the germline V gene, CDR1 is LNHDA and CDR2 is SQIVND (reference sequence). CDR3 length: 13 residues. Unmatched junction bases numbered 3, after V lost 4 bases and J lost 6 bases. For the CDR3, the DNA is TGTGCCAGTAGTACTAGCGGGAGTGGCGAGCAGTACTTC. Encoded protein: CASSTSGSGEQYF.

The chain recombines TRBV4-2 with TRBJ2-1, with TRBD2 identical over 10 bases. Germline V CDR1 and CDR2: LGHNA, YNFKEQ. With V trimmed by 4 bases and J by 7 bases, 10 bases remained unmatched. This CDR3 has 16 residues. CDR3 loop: CASSPSLGSGRNEQFF. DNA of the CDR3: TGTGCCAGCAGCCCCTCATTAGGTAGCGGGAGGAATGAGCAGTTCTTC.

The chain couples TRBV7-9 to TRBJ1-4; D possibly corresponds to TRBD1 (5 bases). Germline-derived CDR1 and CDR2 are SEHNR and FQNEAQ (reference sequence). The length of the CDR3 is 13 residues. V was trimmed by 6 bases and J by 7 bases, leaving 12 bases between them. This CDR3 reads CASSSGVGEKLFF. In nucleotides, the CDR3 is TGTGCCAGCAGTTCGGGGGTCGGTGAAAAACTGTTTTTT.

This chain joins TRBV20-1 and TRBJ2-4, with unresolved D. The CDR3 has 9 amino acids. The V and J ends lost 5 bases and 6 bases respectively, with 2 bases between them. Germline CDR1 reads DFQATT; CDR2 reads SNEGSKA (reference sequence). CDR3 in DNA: TGCAGTGCTGGAAACATTCAGTACTTC. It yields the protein CSAGNIQYF.

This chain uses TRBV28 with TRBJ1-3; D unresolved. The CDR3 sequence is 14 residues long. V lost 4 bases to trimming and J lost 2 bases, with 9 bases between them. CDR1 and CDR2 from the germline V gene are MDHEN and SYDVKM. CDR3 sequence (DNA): TGTGCCAGCAGTTCCCCGGAAACTGGAAACACCATATATTTT. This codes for CASSSPETGNTIYF. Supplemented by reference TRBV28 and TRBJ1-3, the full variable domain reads DVKVTQSSRYLVKRTGEKVFLECVQDMDHENMFWYRQDPGLGLRLIYFSYDVKMKEKGDIPEGYSVSREKKERFSLILESASTNQTSMYLCASSSPETGNTIYFGEGSWLTVV.

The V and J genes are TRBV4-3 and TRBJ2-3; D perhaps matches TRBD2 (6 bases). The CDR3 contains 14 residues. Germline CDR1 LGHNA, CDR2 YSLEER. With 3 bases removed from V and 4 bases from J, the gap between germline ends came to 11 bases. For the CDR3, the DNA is TGCGCCAGCAGCCAGGGGACTGGCTCAGATACGCAGTATTTT. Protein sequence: CASSQGTGSDTQYF.

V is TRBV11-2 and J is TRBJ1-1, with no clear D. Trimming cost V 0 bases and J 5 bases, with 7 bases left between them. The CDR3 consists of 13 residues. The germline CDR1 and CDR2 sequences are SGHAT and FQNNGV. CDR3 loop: CASSLDRGTEAFF. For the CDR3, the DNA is TGTGCCAGCAGCTTAGATCGGGGTACTGAAGCTTTCTTT.